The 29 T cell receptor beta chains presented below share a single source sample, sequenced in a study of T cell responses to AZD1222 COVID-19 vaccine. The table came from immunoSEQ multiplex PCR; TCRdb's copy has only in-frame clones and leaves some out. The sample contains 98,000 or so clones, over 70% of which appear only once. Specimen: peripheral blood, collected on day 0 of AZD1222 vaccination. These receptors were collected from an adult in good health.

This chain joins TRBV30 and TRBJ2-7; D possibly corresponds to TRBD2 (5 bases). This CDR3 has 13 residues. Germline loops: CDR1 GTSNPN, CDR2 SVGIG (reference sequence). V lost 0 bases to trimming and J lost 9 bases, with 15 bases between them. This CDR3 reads CAWSVQEGYWQYF. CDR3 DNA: TGTGCCTGGAGTGTACAAGAGGGTTATTGGCAGTACTTC.

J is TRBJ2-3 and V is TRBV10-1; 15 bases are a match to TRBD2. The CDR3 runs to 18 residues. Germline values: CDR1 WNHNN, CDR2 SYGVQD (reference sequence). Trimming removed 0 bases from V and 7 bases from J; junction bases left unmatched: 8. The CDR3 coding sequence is TGCGCCAGCAGTGAGTCCACCGGACTAGCGGGAGGGCTAAATACGCAGTATTTT. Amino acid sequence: CASSESTGLAGGLNTQYF.

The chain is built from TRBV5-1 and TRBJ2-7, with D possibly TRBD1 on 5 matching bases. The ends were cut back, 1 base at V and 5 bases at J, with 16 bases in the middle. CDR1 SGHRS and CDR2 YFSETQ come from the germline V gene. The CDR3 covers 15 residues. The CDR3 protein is CASSLRAGNSDEQYF. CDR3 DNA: TGCGCCAGCAGCTTGAGGGCAGGGAATTCCGACGAGCAGTACTTC.

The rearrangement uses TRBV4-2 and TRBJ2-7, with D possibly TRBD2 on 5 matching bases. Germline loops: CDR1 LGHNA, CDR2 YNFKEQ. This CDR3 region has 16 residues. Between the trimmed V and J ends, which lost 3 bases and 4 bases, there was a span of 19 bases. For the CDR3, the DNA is TGTGCCAGCAGCCAGGGAGAAGGTCGGGGTGGTTACGAGCAGTACTTC. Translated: CASSQGEGRGGYEQYF.

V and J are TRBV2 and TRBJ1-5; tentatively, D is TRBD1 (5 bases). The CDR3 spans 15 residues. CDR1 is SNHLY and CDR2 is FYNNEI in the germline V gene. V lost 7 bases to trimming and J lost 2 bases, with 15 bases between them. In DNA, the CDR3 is TGTGCCAGCAAGAAGAGGGGTCCCGGCAATCAGCCCCAGCATTTT. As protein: CASKKRGPGNQPQHF. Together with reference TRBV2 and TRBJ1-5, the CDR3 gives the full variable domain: EPEVTQTPSHQVTQMGQEVILRCVPISNHLYFYWYRQILGQKVEFLVSFYNNEISEKSEIFDDQFSVERPDGSNFTLKIRSTKLEDSAMYFCASKKRGPGNQPQHFGDGTRLSIL.

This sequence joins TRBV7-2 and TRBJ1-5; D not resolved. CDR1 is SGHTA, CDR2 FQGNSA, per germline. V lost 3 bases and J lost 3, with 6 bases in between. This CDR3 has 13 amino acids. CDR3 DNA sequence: TGTGCCAGCAGCTTGGTCATCAATCAGCCCCAGCATTTT. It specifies CASSLVINQPQHF.

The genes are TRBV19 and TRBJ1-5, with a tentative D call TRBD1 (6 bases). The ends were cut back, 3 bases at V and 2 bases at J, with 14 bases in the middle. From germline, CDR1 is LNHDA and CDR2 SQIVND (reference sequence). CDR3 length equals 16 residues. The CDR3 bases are TGTGCCAGTAGTATTTACGCCGGGGGCCGCAATCAGCCCCAGCATTTT. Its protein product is CASSIYAGGRNQPQHF.

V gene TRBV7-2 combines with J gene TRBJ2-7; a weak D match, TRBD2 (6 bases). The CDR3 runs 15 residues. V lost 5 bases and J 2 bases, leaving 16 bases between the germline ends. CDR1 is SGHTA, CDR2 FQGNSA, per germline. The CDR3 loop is CASSLWSSETYEQYF. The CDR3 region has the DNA TGTGCCAGCAGCCTGTGGTCTAGCGAGACCTACGAGCAGTACTTC.

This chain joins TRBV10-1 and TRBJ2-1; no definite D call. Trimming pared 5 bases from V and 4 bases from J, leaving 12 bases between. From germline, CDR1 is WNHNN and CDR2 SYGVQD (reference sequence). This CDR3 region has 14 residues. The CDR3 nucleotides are TGCGCCAGCAGTAAGGGCGCAGGTTACAATGAGCAGTTCTTC. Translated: CASSKGAGYNEQFF.

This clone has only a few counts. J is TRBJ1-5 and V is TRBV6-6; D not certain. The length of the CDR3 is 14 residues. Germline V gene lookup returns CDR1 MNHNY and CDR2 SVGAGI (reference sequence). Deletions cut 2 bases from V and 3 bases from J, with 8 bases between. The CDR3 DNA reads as TGTGCCAGCAGTTACAACGACAACAATCAGCCCCAGCATTTT. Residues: CASSYNDNNQPQHF.

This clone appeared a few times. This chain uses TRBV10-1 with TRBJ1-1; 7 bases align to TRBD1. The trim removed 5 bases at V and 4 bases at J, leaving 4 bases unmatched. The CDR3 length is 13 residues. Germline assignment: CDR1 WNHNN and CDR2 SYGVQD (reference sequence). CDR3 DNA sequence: TGCGCCAGCAGTAGGGGGCTGAGCACTGAAGCTTTCTTT. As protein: CASSRGLSTEAFF.

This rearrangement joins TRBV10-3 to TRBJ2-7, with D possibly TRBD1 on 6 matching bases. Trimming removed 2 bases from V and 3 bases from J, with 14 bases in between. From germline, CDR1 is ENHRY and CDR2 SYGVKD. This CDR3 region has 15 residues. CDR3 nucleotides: TGTGCCATCAGTGAGGGCAGGGGCCTTAGCTACGAGCAGTACTTC. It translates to CAISEGRGLSYEQYF.

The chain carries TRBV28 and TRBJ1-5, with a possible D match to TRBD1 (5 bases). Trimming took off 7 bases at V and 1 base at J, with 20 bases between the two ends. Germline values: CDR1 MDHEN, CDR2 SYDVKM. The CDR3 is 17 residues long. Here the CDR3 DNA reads TGTGCCAGCATTCCTTTTCCCCCAGGGCGAAGCAATCAGCCCCAGCATTTT. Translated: CASIPFPPGRSNQPQHF.

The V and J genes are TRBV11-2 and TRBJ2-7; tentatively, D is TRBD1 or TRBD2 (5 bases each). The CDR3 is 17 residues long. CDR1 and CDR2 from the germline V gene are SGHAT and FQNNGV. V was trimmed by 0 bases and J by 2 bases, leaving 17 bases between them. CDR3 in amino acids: CASSLEWNPRGPYEQYF. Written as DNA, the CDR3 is TGTGCCAGCAGCTTAGAGTGGAACCCACGGGGCCCCTACGAGCAGTACTTC.

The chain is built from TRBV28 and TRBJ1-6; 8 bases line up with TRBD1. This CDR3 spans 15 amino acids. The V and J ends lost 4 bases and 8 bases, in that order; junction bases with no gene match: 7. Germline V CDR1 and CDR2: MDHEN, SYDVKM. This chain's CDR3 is CASSSPSRGHSPLHF. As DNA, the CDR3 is TGTGCCAGCAGTTCCCCTTCCAGGGGGCATTCACCCCTCCACTTT.

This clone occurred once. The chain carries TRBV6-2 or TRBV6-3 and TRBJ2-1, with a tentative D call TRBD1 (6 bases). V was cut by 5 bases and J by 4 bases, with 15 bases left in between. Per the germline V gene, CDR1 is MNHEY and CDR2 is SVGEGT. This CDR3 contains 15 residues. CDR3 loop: CASSLQGTGYNEQFF. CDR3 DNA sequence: TGTGCCAGCAGTCTACAGGGAACGGGGTACAATGAGCAGTTCTTC.

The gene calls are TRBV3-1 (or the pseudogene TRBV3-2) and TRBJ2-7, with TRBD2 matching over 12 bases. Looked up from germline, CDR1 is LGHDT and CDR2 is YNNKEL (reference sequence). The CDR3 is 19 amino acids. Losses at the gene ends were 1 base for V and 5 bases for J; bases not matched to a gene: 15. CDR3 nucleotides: TGTGCCAGCAGCCAAGGAAGGCGGACTAGCGGGAACCCATGGAACGAGCAGTACTTC. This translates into CASSQGRRTSGNPWNEQYF.

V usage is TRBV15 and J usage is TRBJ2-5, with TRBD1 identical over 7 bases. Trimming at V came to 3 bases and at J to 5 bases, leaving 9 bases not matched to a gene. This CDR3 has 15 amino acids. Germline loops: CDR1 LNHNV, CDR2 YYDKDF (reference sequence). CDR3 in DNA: TGTGCCACCAGCAGGAACAGGGGCTCCAGGGAGACCCAGTACTTC. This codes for CATSRNRGSRETQYF.

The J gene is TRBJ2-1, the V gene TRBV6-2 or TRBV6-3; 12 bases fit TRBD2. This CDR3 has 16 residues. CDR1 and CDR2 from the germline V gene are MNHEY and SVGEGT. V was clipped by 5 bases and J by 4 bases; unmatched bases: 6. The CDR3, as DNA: TGTGCCAGCAGTCCGCCTGGGACTAGCGGGTACAATGAGCAGTTCTTC. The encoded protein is CASSPPGTSGYNEQFF.

The CDR3 coding sequence is TGTGCCAGCACCAAACAGGGGGGGTTCACAGATACGCAGTATTTT. Translation gives CASTKQGGFTDTQYF. The chain carries TRBV6-1 and TRBJ2-3, with D perhaps TRBD1 (8 bases). Germline CDR1 is MNHNS and CDR2 is SASEGT. V lost 7 bases and J lost 2, with 16 bases in between. This CDR3 has 15 amino acids.

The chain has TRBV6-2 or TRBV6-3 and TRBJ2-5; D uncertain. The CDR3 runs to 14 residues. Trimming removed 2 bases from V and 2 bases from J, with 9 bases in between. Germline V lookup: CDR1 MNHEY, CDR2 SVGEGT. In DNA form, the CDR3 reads TGTGCCAGCAGTTACAGGGCTGGACAAGAGACCCAGTACTTC. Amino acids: CASSYRAGQETQYF.

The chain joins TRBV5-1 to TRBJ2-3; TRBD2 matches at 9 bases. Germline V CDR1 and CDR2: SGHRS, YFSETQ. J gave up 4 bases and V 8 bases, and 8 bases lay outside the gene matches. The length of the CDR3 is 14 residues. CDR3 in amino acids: CASGLANQADTQYF. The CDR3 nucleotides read TGCGCCAGTGGACTAGCGAACCAAGCAGATACGCAGTATTTT.

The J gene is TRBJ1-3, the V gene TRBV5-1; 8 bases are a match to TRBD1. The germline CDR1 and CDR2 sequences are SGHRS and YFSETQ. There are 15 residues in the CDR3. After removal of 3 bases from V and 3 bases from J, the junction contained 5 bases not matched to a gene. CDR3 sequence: CASSSQGAGGNTIYF. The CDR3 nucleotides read TGCGCCAGCAGCTCCCAGGGGGCAGGTGGAAACACCATATATTTT.

This CDR3 reads CASSLERGPRFSTDTQYF. The CDR3 bases are TGTGCCAGCAGTTTGGAGAGGGGGCCTCGGTTTAGCACAGATACGCAGTATTTT. V gene TRBV27 combines with J gene TRBJ2-3; 7 bases are a match to TRBD1. V trimming: 3 bases; J trimming: 0 bases; junction bases outside the gene matches: 12. Germline-derived CDR1 and CDR2 are MNHEY and SMNVEV (reference sequence). There are 18 residues in the CDR3.

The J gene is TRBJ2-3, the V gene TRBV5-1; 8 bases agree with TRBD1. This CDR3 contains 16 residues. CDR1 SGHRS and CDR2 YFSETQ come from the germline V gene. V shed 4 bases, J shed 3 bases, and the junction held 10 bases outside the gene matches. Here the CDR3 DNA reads TGCGCCAGCAGCCTACAGACAGGGGCGGGAACAGATACGCAGTATTTT. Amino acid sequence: CASSLQTGAGTDTQYF.

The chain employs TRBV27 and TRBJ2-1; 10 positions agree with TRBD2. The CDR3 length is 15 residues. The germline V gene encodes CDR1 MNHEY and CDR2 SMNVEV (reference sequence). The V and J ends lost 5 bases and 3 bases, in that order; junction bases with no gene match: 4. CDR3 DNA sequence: TGTGCCAGCAGTCACGGACTAGCGGACTACAATGAGCAGTTCTTC. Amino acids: CASSHGLADYNEQFF.

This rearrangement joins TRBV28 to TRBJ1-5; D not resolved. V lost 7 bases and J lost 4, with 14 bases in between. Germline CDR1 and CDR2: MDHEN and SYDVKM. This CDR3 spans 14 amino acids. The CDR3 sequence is CASTAGGWNQPQHF. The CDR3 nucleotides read TGTGCCAGCACCGCCGGAGGGTGGAATCAGCCCCAGCATTTT.

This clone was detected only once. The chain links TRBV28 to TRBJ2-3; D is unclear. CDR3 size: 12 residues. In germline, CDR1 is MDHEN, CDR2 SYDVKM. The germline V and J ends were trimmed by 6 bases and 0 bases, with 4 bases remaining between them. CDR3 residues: CASRVSTDTQYF. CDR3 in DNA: TGTGCCAGCAGAGTGAGCACAGATACGCAGTATTTT.

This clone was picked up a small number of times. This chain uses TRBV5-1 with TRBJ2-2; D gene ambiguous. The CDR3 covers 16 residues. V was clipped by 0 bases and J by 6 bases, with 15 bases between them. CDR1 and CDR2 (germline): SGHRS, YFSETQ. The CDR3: CASSLGPASRAGELFF. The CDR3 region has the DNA TGCGCCAGCAGCTTGGGACCGGCCAGTAGGGCCGGGGAGCTGTTTTTT. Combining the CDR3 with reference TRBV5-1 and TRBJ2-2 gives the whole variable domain KAGVTQTPRYLIKTRGQQVTLSCSPISGHRSVSWYQQTPGQGLQFLFEYFSETQRNKGNFPGRFSGRQFSNSRSEMNVSTLELGDSALYLCASSLGPASRAGELFFGEGSRLTVL.